Below, 15 T cell receptor beta chains from the same sample are listed, as sequenced in a study of a mutant IDH1 vaccine in newly diagnosed glioma. As to time point: baseline, week 1 (first vaccination visit). Treatment in this sample: pre-vaccination baseline after standard-of-care therapy. Profiling relied on immunoSEQ multiplex PCR, and the TCRdb table lists in-frame clones only, not all of them. Here the sample spans about 68,000 clones, about four fifths being singletons. Sequenced here: PBMCs, sampled from a glioma patient treated with radiotherapy, temozolomide or both. These receptors were obtained from a man aged 50-59 years with glioma.

The CDR3 DNA is TGCGCCAGCAGCTTGGTAGGGGGGGGCCTCTACAATGAGCAGTTCTTC. Its translation is CASSLVGGGLYNEQFF. The V and J genes are TRBV5-1 and TRBJ2-1; TRBD2 might be the D (7 bases). Deletions cut 0 bases from V and 3 bases from J, with 13 bases between. The CDR3 loop spans 16 amino acids. Germline V gene sequence: CDR1 SGHRS, CDR2 YFSETQ.

In DNA form, the CDR3 reads TGTGCCAGCAGCGAAAAACTGCACCCGGAGCTGTTTTTT. Translating it yields CASSEKLHPELFF. The rearrangement links TRBV9 to TRBJ2-2; D gene unclear. V was clipped by 3 bases and J by 10 bases, with 13 bases between them. The germline V gene has CDR1 SGDLS and CDR2 YYNGEE. CDR3 length equals 13 residues. The entire variable domain, with the rest obtained from reference TRBV9 and TRBJ2-2, is as follows: DSGVTQTPKHLITATGQRVTLRCSPRSGDLSVYWYQQSLDQGLQFLIQYYNGEERAKGNILERFSAQQFPDLHSELNLSSLELGDSALYFCASSEKLHPELFFGEGSRLTVL.

The gene calls are TRBV19 and TRBJ1-4, with TRBD1 as a possible D gene (6 bases). The CDR3 has 15 residues. V gave up 7 bases and J gave up 7 bases, with 19 bases separating them. The germline gives CDR1 LNHDA, CDR2 SQIVND (reference sequence). DNA for the CDR3: TGTGCCAGTACCGGGGGCCCCACACCGTTTGAAAAACTGTTTTTT. It is translated as CASTGGPTPFEKLFF.

The chain couples TRBV7-9 to TRBJ1-5, with D hard to call. The CDR3 is 14 amino acids. Trimming shortened V by 3 bases and J by 0 bases, and 6 bases separated the two germline ends. CDR1 and CDR2 (germline): SEHNR, FQNEAQ (reference sequence). The CDR3 loop is CASSFGDSNQPQHF. As DNA, the CDR3 is TGTGCCAGCAGCTTCGGGGATAGCAATCAGCCCCAGCATTTT.

The chain links TRBV30 to TRBJ2-2, with 10 bases lining up with TRBD2. Losses at the gene ends were 0 bases for V and 1 base for J; bases not matched to a gene: 14. The germline CDR1 and CDR2 sequences are GTSNPN and SVGIG (reference sequence). The CDR3 extends over 20 amino acids. This chain's CDR3 is CAWSVSETLAGAVNTGELFF. DNA of the CDR3: TGTGCCTGGAGTGTCTCCGAGACCCTAGCGGGGGCCGTGAACACCGGGGAGCTGTTTTTT.

J is TRBJ1-2 and V is TRBV27; D might be TRBD1 (5 bases). CDR1 and CDR2 (germline): MNHEY, SMNVEV (reference sequence). V lost 1 base and J 3 bases, leaving 18 bases between the germline ends. The CDR3 consists of 17 residues. CDR3 protein: CASSLWLLAGRHYGYTF. The CDR3 DNA follows: TGTGCCAGCAGTTTATGGCTCTTGGCAGGGCGGCACTATGGCTACACCTTC.

The J gene is TRBJ2-3, the V gene TRBV7-2; D remains ambiguous. CDR1 and CDR2 from the germline V gene are SGHTA and FQGNSA. V gave up 1 base and J gave up 0 bases, with 8 bases separating them. CDR3 length equals 15 residues. CDR3 in DNA: TGTGCCAGCAGCTTAGTGGCAGCCAGCACAGATACGCAGTATTTT. It specifies CASSLVAASTDTQYF.

The chain is built from TRBV7-9 and TRBJ1-4; D remains unclear. CDR3 length: 11 residues. Trimming removed 3 bases at V and 4 bases at J, with 0 bases between. The V gene's germline CDR1 is SEHNR and CDR2 FQNEAQ (reference sequence). In nucleotides, the CDR3 is TGTGCCAGCAGCTTTAATGAAAAACTGTTTTTT. Translated, it gives CASSFNEKLFF.

The chain employs TRBV4-1 and TRBJ1-1; D is possibly TRBD1 (5 bases). The CDR3 contains 13 residues. The V end lost 3 bases, the J end lost 5 bases, and 10 bases lay between the germline ends. Germline CDR1 is MGHRA and CDR2 is YSYEKL. CDR3 loop: CASSQGDGTEAFF. The CDR3 DNA sequence: TGCGCCAGCAGCCAGGGGGATGGGACTGAAGCTTTCTTT.

This chain joins TRBV30 and TRBJ2-2, with 10 nucleotides matching TRBD1. Germline CDR1 reads GTSNPN; CDR2 reads SVGIG (reference sequence). The CDR3 spans 15 residues. With V trimmed by 1 base and J by 4 bases, 3 bases remained unmatched. CDR3 region: CAWSGTGGVTGELFF. The CDR3 nucleotides are TGTGCCTGGAGTGGGACAGGGGGAGTCACCGGGGAGCTGTTTTTT.

This sequence joins TRBV5-8 and TRBJ1-5; the match to TRBD1 covers 11 bases. The CDR3 runs 17 residues. CDR1 is SGHTS and CDR2 is YDEGEE in the germline V gene. V dropped 0 bases and J dropped 3; count of bases not matched to a gene: 5. CDR3 nucleotide sequence: TGTGCCAGCAGCTTGGGACCGGGACAGGGGGACAATCAGCCCCAGCATTTT. Translating it yields CASSLGPGQGDNQPQHF.

This clone was seen only a few times. The gene calls are TRBV7-9 and TRBJ1-5; weak D call: TRBD1 (6 bases). The CDR3 length is 17 residues. The V end lost 1 base, the J end lost 2 bases, and 15 bases lay between the germline ends. Germline loops: CDR1 SEHNR, CDR2 FQNEAQ (reference sequence). CDR3 sequence reads: CASSLGGAGWGNQPQHF. CDR3 in DNA: TGTGCCAGCAGCTTAGGGGGGGCAGGCTGGGGCAATCAGCCCCAGCATTTT.

V gene TRBV25-1 combines with J gene TRBJ1-6; no reliable D call. The germline CDR1 and CDR2 sequences are MGHDK and SYGVNS. The CDR3 is 15 residues long. Trimming pared 0 bases from V and 3 bases from J, leaving 6 bases between. CDR3: CASSEYQDYNSPLHF. The CDR3 nucleotides read TGTGCCAGCAGTGAATATCAGGACTATAATTCACCCCTCCACTTT.

The chain employs TRBV6-5 and TRBJ1-5; D is uncertain. Per germline, CDR1 MNHEY and CDR2 SVGAGI. The CDR3 has 13 residues. V lost 6 bases and J lost 4, with 10 bases in between. CDR3 residues: CASSPGGNQPQHF. For the CDR3, the DNA is TGTGCCAGCAGCCCCGGAGGGAATCAGCCCCAGCATTTT.

The V and J genes are TRBV19 and TRBJ2-4; D may correspond to TRBD1 or TRBD2 (5 bases each). Germline loops: CDR1 LNHDA, CDR2 SQIVND (reference sequence). The CDR3 has 13 residues. V was cut by 7 bases and J by 2 bases, with 9 bases left in between. CDR3 protein: CASMGDSKNIQYF. The CDR3 nucleotides read TGTGCCAGTATGGGGGATTCCAAAAACATTCAGTACTTC. Drawing the rest from reference TRBV19 and TRBJ2-4, the complete variable domain is DGGITQSPKYLFRKEGQNVTLSCEQNLNHDAMYWYRQDPGQGLRLIYYSQIVNDFQKGDIAEGYSVSREKKESFPLTVTSAQKNPTAFYLCASMGDSKNIQYFGAGTRLSVL.